These T cell receptor beta chains were read from a single sample in a study of beta chain bispecific antibodies for T cell cancers. These receptors' antigens are unknown. TCRdb re-analysed the 5' RACE reads in MiXCR, keeping a single row per CDR3 protein. The profile shows over 20,000 distinct CDR3 sequences, approximately 2.6% of them singletons. The source material was healthy donor T cells cultured with leukemia cells. The source of these receptors is a human donor in good health. Some clones in this sample may be carry-over from other donors' samples. The CDR3 runs from the conserved cysteine through the conserved F or W. The order of the fields is J gene, V gene, D gene, CDR3 protein. The D gene is left open where the match is weak.

J: TRBJ2-1; V: TRBV29-1; D: TRBD2; CDR3: CSVEGEGLTYNEQFF
J: TRBJ1-5; V: TRBV19; D: -; CDR3: CASLKLVWADQPQHF
J: TRBJ1-2; V: TRBV12-3/TRBV12-4; D: -; CDR3: CASSPQGNYGYTF
J: TRBJ2-1; V: TRBV27; D: -; CDR3: CASRPRLANEQFF
J: TRBJ1-1; V: TRBV7-9; D: -; CDR3: CASSLVGNTEAFF
J: TRBJ2-1; V: TRBV3-1; D: -; CDR3: CASSQDPGLLSSYNEQFF
J: TRBJ2-5; V: TRBV12-3/TRBV12-4; D: TRBD1; CDR3: CASTPGQGQTQYF
J: TRBJ2-7; V: TRBV28; D: TRBD1; CDR3: CASSLRGLRYDEQYF
J: TRBJ2-7; V: TRBV20-1; D: TRBD1; CDR3: CSASIPGQGLYEQYF
J: TRBJ2-1; V: TRBV7-9; D: -; CDR3: CASSRRLDYYNEQFF
J: TRBJ2-1; V: TRBV6-1; D: -; CDR3: CASSEVGTTNNEQFF
J: TRBJ2-5; V: TRBV28; D: -; CDR3: CASVTLALGETQYF
J: TRBJ2-2; V: TRBV7-6; D: -; CDR3: CASSLNTGYITGELFF
J: TRBJ2-3; V: TRBV5-1; D: -; CDR3: CASSSGLLTQYF
J: TRBJ2-3; V: TRBV5-1; D: -; CDR3: CASSLEGAPDTQYF
J: TRBJ1-5; V: TRBV30; D: TRBD1; CDR3: CAWSPFPTGDNQPQHF
J: TRBJ2-7; V: TRBV20-1; D: -; CDR3: CRLRGGGTYEQYF
J: TRBJ2-7; V: TRBV27; D: -; CDR3: CASSYFGAEQYF
J: TRBJ2-7; V: TRBV5-4; D: TRBD2; CDR3: CASSLAAGEIYEQYF
J: TRBJ2-4; V: TRBV2; D: -; CDR3: CASAGSNIQYF